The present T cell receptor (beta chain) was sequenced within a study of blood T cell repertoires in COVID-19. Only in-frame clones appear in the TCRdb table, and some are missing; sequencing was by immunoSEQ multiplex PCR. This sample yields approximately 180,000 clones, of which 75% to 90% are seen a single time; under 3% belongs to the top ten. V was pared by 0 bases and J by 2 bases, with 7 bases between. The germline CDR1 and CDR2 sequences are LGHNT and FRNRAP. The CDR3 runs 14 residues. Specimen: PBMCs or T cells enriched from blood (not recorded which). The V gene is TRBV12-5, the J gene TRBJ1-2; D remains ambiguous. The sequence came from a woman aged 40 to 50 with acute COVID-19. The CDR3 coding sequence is TGTGCTAGTGGTTTGGTCCCGGGAAACTATGGCTACACCTTC. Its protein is CASGLVPGNYGYTF.